Listed below are T cell receptor beta chains from one sample, sequenced in a study of siplizumab effects on memory and regulatory T cells. Only in-frame clones appear in the TCRdb table, and some are missing; sequencing was by immunoSEQ multiplex PCR. Here the sample spans tens of thousands of clones, under 95% being singletons. Material for sequencing was CD8+ T cells sorted from blood. These receptors all come from a human donor in good health. The CDR3 runs from the conserved cysteine through the conserved F or W. Fields, in order: J gene, V gene, CDR3 protein.

TRBJ1-1	TRBV19	CASSMGVGGHTEAFF
TRBJ2-5	TRBV11-3	CASSLRGDETQYF
TRBJ1-1	TRBV27	CASSLSGRTEAFF
TRBJ1-2	TRBV13	CASSSWANYGYTF
TRBJ1-1	TRBV6-4	CASSDTPGTGEAFF
TRBJ2-7	TRBV9	CASSVEAGDFYEQYF
TRBJ2-5	TRBV19	CASSSIGLAGEETQYF
TRBJ2-5	TRBV28	CASSSLGLAGGKYQETQYF
TRBJ2-7	TRBV5-1	CASKPSGLTYEQYF
TRBJ2-1	TRBV7-6	CASSAGEGSSYNEQFF
TRBJ1-2	TRBV5-6	CASSLEPGGLYGYTF
TRBJ2-5	TRBV7-9	CASCGGEETQYF
TRBJ1-2	TRBV11-2	CASSPLRGASYTF
TRBJ2-7	TRBV4-2	CASSLEGAVRERYF
TRBJ1-1	TRBV18	CASSPTLSGQIGEAFF
TRBJ2-5	TRBV7-6	CASSPRTSGGQETQYF
TRBJ1-1	TRBV9	CASTPGFGGDTEAFF
TRBJ1-1	TRBV10-3	CAISEDVRFTEAFF
TRBJ2-5	TRBV19	CASSTQGIETQYF
TRBJ2-7	TRBV27	CASSPSSYEQYF
TRBJ1-2	TRBV19	CASSIVQSPYGYTF
TRBJ1-4	TRBV4-1	CASSQIGGGVRDEKLFF
TRBJ2-3	TRBV5-6	CASSLVVRVTDTQYF
TRBJ2-7	TRBV7-2	CASSLVQGLVSRGYEQYF
TRBJ1-6	TRBV4-1	CASSQEGGNYNSPLHF
TRBJ1-1	TRBV7-9	CASSAGGAEAFF
TRBJ2-1	TRBV7-9	CASSHTSGPEGNEQFF
TRBJ2-7	TRBV19	CASSIGGEQYF
TRBJ1-4	TRBV7-6	CASSGRDSHEKLFF
TRBJ2-3	TRBV14	CASSQDLAQADTQYF
TRBJ2-7	TRBV7-2	CASSLVPNLSEQYF
TRBJ2-7	TRBV19	CASSADGTVNYEQYF
TRBJ2-7	TRBV12-5	CASGPAYEQYF
TRBJ2-7	TRBV7-8	CASSSRRAYEQYF
TRBJ1-1	TRBV7-9	CASSPSDSEAFF
TRBJ2-1	TRBV13	CASSSGTSGAEQSEQFF
TRBJ2-7	TRBV7-9	CASSQTSGDSYEQYF
TRBJ1-5	TRBV7-9	CASSLGTGDQPQHF